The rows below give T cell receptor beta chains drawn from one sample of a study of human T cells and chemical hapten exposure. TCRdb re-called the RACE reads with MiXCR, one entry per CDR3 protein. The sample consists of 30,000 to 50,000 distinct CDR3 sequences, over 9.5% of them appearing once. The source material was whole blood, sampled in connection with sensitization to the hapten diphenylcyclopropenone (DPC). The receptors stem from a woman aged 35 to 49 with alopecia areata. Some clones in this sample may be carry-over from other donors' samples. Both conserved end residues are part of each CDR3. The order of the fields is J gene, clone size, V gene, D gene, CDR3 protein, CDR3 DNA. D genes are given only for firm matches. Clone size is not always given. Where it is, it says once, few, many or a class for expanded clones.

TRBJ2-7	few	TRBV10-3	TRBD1	CAIKKQGARYEQYF	TGTGCCATCAAGAAACAGGGGGCTCGCTACGAGCAGTACTTC
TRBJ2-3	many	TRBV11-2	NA	CASNLQGTDTQYF	TGTGCCAGCAACCTACAGGGAACAGATACGCAGTATTTT
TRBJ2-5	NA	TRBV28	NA	CASSFGGGLETQYF	TGTGCCAGCAGTTTTGGGGGGGGGCTGGAGACCCAGTACTTC
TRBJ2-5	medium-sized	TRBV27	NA	CASTSGETQYF	TGTGCCAGCACCTCAGGCGAGACCCAGTACTTC
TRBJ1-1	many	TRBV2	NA	CASNRGEGYTEAFF	TGTGCCAGCAACAGAGGGGAGGGCTACACTGAAGCTTTCTTT
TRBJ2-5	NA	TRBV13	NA	CASSLNKETQYF	TGTGCCAGCAGCTTAAACAAAGAGACCCAGTACTTC
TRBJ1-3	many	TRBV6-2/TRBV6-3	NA	CASSLTGASSGNTIYF	TGTGCCAGCAGTCTGACAGGAGCAAGCTCTGGAAACACCATATATTTT
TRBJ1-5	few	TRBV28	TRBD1	CASSFGTGNQPQHF	TGTGCCAGCAGTTTTGGGACAGGGAACCAGCCCCAGCATTTT
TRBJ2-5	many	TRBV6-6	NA	CASSFGQETQYF	TGTGCCAGCAGTTTCGGACAAGAGACCCAGTACTTC
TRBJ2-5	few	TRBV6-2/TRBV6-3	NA	CASSGATETQYF	TGTGCCAGCAGCGGAGCCACCGAGACCCAGTACTTC
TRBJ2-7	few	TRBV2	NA	CASSGARSSYEQYF	TGTGCCAGCAGTGGTGCCAGGAGCTCCTACGAGCAGTACTTC
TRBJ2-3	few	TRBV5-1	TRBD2	CASSFQREGYTQYF	TGCGCCAGCAGCTTCCAGCGGGAGGGTTATACGCAGTATTTT
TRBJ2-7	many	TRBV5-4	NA	CASSRNQGEEQYF	TGTGCCAGCAGCCGAAATCAGGGTGAAGAGCAGTACTTC
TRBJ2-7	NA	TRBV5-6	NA	CASIIQGSGLGEQYF	TGTGCCAGCATCATACAGGGAAGCGGACTGGGCGAGCAGTACTTC
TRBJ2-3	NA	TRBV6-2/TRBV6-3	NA	CASNLKDDPSTDTQYF	TGTGCCAGCAACTTAAAGGACGATCCGAGTACAGATACGCAGTATTTT
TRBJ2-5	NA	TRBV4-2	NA	CASSQEISAYQETQYF	TGTGCCAGCAGCCAAGAGATTAGCGCGTACCAAGAGACCCAGTACTTC
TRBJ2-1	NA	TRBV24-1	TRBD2	CATSDALAGAYNEQFF	TGTGCCACCAGTGACGCTCTAGCGGGAGCCTACAATGAGCAGTTCTTC
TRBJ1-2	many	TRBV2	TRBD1	CASTTGPYGYTF	TGTGCCAGCACGACAGGGCCCTATGGCTACACCTTC
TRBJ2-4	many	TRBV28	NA	CASSPPAGTTKNIQYF	TGTGCCAGCAGTCCCCCGGCGGGAACAACCAAAAACATTCAGTACTTC
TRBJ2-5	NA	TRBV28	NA	CASTLWWASGETQYF	TGTGCCAGCACTTTATGGTGGGCGAGCGGAGAGACCCAGTACTTC
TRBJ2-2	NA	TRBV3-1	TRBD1	CASSRLTGTNTGELFF	TGTGCCAGCAGCCGCCTGACAGGGACGAACACCGGGGAGCTGTTTTTT
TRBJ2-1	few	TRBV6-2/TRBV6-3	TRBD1	CASRRGQVLYNEQFF	TGTGCCAGCAGAAGAGGACAGGTACTATACAATGAGCAGTTCTTC
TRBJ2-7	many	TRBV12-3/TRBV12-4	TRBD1	CASSFLPPGQAPYEQYF	TGTGCCAGCAGTTTTCTACCTCCGGGACAGGCCCCCTACGAGCAGTACTTC
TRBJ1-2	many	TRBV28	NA	CASTSTGTNYGYTF	TGTGCCAGCACATCGACAGGTACTAACTATGGCTACACCTTC
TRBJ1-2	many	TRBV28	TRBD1	CASSSPDRGRYGYTF	TGTGCCAGCAGTTCCCCGGACAGGGGGCGATATGGCTACACCTTC
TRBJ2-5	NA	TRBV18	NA	CASSPQGAWRETQYF	TGTGCCAGCTCACCCCAAGGAGCCTGGCGAGAGACCCAGTACTTC
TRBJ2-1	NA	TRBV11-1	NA	CASRGTEGLNEQFF	TGTGCCAGCCGCGGGACAGAGGGGTTGAATGAGCAGTTCTTC
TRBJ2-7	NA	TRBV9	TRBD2	CASSTSGTTYEQYF	TGTGCCAGCAGCACTAGCGGGACTACCTACGAGCAGTACTTC
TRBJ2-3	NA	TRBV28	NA	CASSLTGPGPDTQYF	TGTGCCAGCAGTTTAACGGGGCCCGGCCCAGATACGCAGTATTTT
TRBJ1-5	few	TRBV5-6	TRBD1	CASSSYQTGFQPQHF	TGTGCCAGCAGCTCGTACCAGACAGGGTTCCAGCCCCAGCATTTT
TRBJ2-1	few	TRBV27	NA	CASSLRREYNEQFF	TGTGCCAGCAGTTTAAGGCGGGAATACAATGAGCAGTTCTTC
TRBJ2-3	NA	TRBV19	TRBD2	CASSIDLSGRRVCTDTQYF	TGTGCCAGTAGTATAGATCTCAGCGGGAGAAGGGTTTGCACAGATACGCAGTATTTT
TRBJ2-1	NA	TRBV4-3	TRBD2	CASSHTSGGADEQFF	TGCGCCAGCAGTCATACTAGCGGGGGGGCCGATGAGCAGTTCTTC
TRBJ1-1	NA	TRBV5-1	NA	CASSWRGLNTEAFF	TGCGCCAGCAGCTGGAGGGGTCTTAACACTGAAGCTTTCTTT
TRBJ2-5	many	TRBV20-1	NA	CSAPPSSGTQYF	TGCAGTGCTCCTCCCTCGAGCGGGACCCAGTACTTC
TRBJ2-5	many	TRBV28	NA	CASSLDLAIIGAQYF	TGTGCCAGCAGTTTAGACCTTGCGATTATTGGGGCCCAGTACTTC
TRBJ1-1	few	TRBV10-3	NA	CAISDTNTEAFF	TGTGCCATCAGTGACACGAACACTGAAGCTTTCTTT
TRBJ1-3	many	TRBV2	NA	CASSEAKGHKDGNTIYF	TGTGCCAGCAGTGAAGCTAAGGGACATAAGGACGGAAACACCATATATTTT
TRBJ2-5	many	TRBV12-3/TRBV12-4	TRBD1	CASSPGTGGTETQYF	TGTGCCAGCAGTCCAGGGACAGGGGGCACTGAGACCCAGTACTTC
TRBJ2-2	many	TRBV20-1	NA	CSARGLGISNTGELFF	TGCAGTGCTAGGGGCCTGGGGATATCGAACACCGGGGAGCTGTTTTTT
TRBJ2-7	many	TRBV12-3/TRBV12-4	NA	CASSLGEDYEQYF	TGTGCCAGCAGTTTAGGAGAGGACTACGAGCAGTACTTC
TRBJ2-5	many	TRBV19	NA	CASSTPGGLQETQYF	TGTGCCAGTAGCACGCCGGGGGGCCTGCAAGAGACCCAGTACTTC
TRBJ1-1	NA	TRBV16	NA	CASSQSFGEAFF	TGTGCCAGCAGCCAATCTTTTGGTGAAGCTTTCTTT
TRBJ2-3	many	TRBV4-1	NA	CASSLGQDRGGPQATQYF	TGCGCCAGCAGCCTCGGACAAGATAGGGGGGGTCCGCAGGCCACGCAGTATTTT
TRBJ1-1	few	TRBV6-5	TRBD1	CASRPLRQGLEAFF	TGTGCCAGCAGACCCCTTCGACAGGGCTTAGAAGCTTTCTTT
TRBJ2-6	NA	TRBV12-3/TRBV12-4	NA	CASSLSGSGANVLTF	TGTGCCAGCAGTTTGTCGGGCTCTGGGGCCAACGTCCTGACTTTC
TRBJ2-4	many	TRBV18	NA	CASQTTGAKNIQYF	TGTGCCAGCCAAACCACGGGAGCCAAAAACATTCAGTACTTC
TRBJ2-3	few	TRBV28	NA	CASSWDVRLTINTQYF	TGTGCCAGCAGTTGGGACGTGAGACTCACCATTAATACGCAGTATTTT
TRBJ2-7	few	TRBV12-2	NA	CASRPGTRIEQYF	TGTGCAAGTCGCCCCGGGACTCGCATCGAGCAGTACTTC
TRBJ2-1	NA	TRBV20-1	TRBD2	CSARDYRRGGRSYNEQFF	TGCAGTGCTAGAGATTATCGGCGGGGGGGTAGGTCCTACAATGAGCAGTTCTTC
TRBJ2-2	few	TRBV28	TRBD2	CASSLRLAGTGELFF	TGTGCCAGCAGTTTACGACTAGCGGGTACCGGGGAGCTGTTTTTT
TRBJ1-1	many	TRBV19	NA	CASSIATNTEAFF	TGTGCCAGTAGTATAGCAACGAACACTGAAGCTTTCTTT
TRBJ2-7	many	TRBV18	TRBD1	CASSVGQGAGYEQYF	TGTGCCAGCTCGGTCGGACAGGGGGCAGGGTACGAGCAGTACTTC